The rows below give T cell receptor beta chains drawn from one sample of a study of T cell responses to AZD1222 COVID-19 vaccine. Sequencing was performed with immunoSEQ multiplex PCR; in TCRdb, only in-frame clones are kept and a portion is missing. Among roughly 100,000 clones listed, about 90% were seen once. The sequences come from peripheral blood, collected on day 0 of AZD1222 vaccination. The receptor source for this set is an adult in good health. Both conserved end residues are part of each CDR3. Fields, in order: D gene, J gene, V gene, clone size, CDR3 DNA, CDR3 protein. D genes are given only for firm matches. Expanded clones are given a class, and other clones once, few, many or no size at all.

d_gene: -
j_gene: TRBJ1-4
v_gene: TRBV7-9
abundance: -
CDR3nt: TGTGCCAGCAGCTTAGTAGGTGGAAAACTGTTTTTT
CDR3aa: CASSLVGGKLFF

d_gene: -
j_gene: TRBJ1-5
v_gene: TRBV6-2/TRBV6-3
abundance: -
CDR3nt: TGTGCCAGCAGTTACTCAAGGTCTGGGACGGGGCCCCAGCATTTT
CDR3aa: CASSYSRSGTGPQHF

d_gene: -
j_gene: TRBJ2-6
v_gene: TRBV25-1
abundance: -
CDR3nt: TGTGCCAGCAGTGAGGCTGGGACTGGGGCCAACGTCCTGACTTTC
CDR3aa: CASSEAGTGANVLTF

d_gene: -
j_gene: TRBJ2-4
v_gene: TRBV2
abundance: -
CDR3nt: TGTGCCAGCAGTCCCCAGGAGGGGACCAAAAACATTCAGTACTTC
CDR3aa: CASSPQEGTKNIQYF

d_gene: TRBD2
j_gene: TRBJ2-3
v_gene: TRBV5-4
abundance: -
CDR3nt: TGTGCCAGCAGCTGGACTAGCGGGGTGGGCACAGATACGCAGTATTTT
CDR3aa: CASSWTSGVGTDTQYF

d_gene: -
j_gene: TRBJ1-1
v_gene: TRBV11-2
abundance: -
CDR3nt: TGTGCCAGCCGTCGGGACACCTTGAACACTGAAGCTTTCTTT
CDR3aa: CASRRDTLNTEAFF

d_gene: TRBD2
j_gene: TRBJ2-1
v_gene: TRBV12-5
abundance: -
CDR3nt: TGTGCTAGTGGTCCCCCCGGACTAGCAGGGAGGGAGCAGTTCTTC
CDR3aa: CASGPPGLAGREQFF

d_gene: -
j_gene: TRBJ1-5
v_gene: TRBV5-4
abundance: -
CDR3nt: TGTGCCAGCAGCGCCTGGGGCAATCAGCCCCAGCATTTT
CDR3aa: CASSAWGNQPQHF

d_gene: -
j_gene: TRBJ1-1
v_gene: TRBV30
abundance: -
CDR3nt: TGTGCCTGGAGTGCATGGTCGGGGGTGAACACTGAAGCTTTCTTT
CDR3aa: CAWSAWSGVNTEAFF

d_gene: -
j_gene: TRBJ1-4
v_gene: TRBV5-6
abundance: -
CDR3nt: TGTGCCAGCAGCTTGGTCCGCAGGGTGGCTAATGAAAAACTGTTTTTT
CDR3aa: CASSLVRRVANEKLFF

d_gene: -
j_gene: TRBJ1-5
v_gene: TRBV12-3/TRBV12-4
abundance: -
CDR3nt: TGTGCCAGCAGTTTAAAGGGCAATCAGCCCCAGCATTTT
CDR3aa: CASSLKGNQPQHF

d_gene: -
j_gene: TRBJ2-7
v_gene: TRBV5-1
abundance: -
CDR3nt: TGCGCCAGCAGCTCCAGAGGACAGTCCTACGAGCAGTACTTC
CDR3aa: CASSSRGQSYEQYF

d_gene: -
j_gene: TRBJ2-5
v_gene: TRBV18
abundance: -
CDR3nt: TGTGCCAGCTCACCCCTGGGAGAAACCGGGATCCAGGCAGAGACCCAGTACTTC
CDR3aa: CASSPLGETGIQAETQYF

d_gene: -
j_gene: TRBJ1-4
v_gene: TRBV27
abundance: -
CDR3nt: TGTGCCAGCAGCACCTCGGGGGGGGTACGGGAAAAACTGTTTTTT
CDR3aa: CASSTSGGVREKLFF

d_gene: -
j_gene: TRBJ1-4
v_gene: TRBV6-5
abundance: -
CDR3nt: TGTGCCAGCAGGACAGGCCTTAATGAAAAACTGTTTTTT
CDR3aa: CASRTGLNEKLFF

d_gene: -
j_gene: TRBJ1-2
v_gene: TRBV5-4
abundance: -
CDR3nt: TGTGCCAGCAGCCAAACCAATCAGGGGAGGAGTGGCTACACCTTC
CDR3aa: CASSQTNQGRSGYTF

d_gene: -
j_gene: TRBJ2-2
v_gene: TRBV7-3
abundance: -
CDR3nt: TGTGCCAGCAGCTTACAGCCAGGGAGTGGTGGCGGGGAGCTGTTTTTT
CDR3aa: CASSLQPGSGGGELFF

d_gene: -
j_gene: TRBJ1-2
v_gene: TRBV7-9
abundance: few
CDR3nt: TGTGCCAGCAGCTTAAAGATTTTGGGCTTCCGGAACTATGGCTACACCTTC
CDR3aa: CASSLKILGFRNYGYTF

d_gene: TRBD1
j_gene: TRBJ2-7
v_gene: TRBV7-9
abundance: -
CDR3nt: TGTGCCAGCAGTGACAGGGACTACGAGCAGTACTTC
CDR3aa: CASSDRDYEQYF

d_gene: TRBD1
j_gene: TRBJ2-1
v_gene: TRBV7-2
abundance: -
CDR3nt: TGTGCCAGCAGCTTAGATGGGACAGGTTCCTACAATGAGCAGTTCTTC
CDR3aa: CASSLDGTGSYNEQFF

d_gene: -
j_gene: TRBJ1-2
v_gene: TRBV5-1
abundance: -
CDR3nt: TGCGCCAGCAGCTTACAGGGTGACTATGGCTACACCTTC
CDR3aa: CASSLQGDYGYTF

d_gene: -
j_gene: TRBJ1-1
v_gene: TRBV19
abundance: -
CDR3nt: TGTGCCAGTAGTAGGGGGGGCGCGGGAGGTAATGAAGCTTTCTTT
CDR3aa: CASSRGGAGGNEAFF

d_gene: -
j_gene: TRBJ2-1
v_gene: TRBV29-1
abundance: -
CDR3nt: TGCAGCGTATCCAGGGGGGGATACAATGAGCAGTTCTTC
CDR3aa: CSVSRGGYNEQFF

d_gene: -
j_gene: TRBJ1-3
v_gene: TRBV5-6
abundance: -
CDR3nt: TGTGCCAGCAGCTTGGATCCCAGGGTCCTCTCTGGAAACACCATATATTTT
CDR3aa: CASSLDPRVLSGNTIYF

d_gene: -
j_gene: TRBJ2-7
v_gene: TRBV29-1
abundance: once
CDR3nt: TGCAGCGTTGAGGGAGGGGGCTCCTACGAGCAGTACTTC
CDR3aa: CSVEGGGSYEQYF

d_gene: TRBD1
j_gene: TRBJ1-1
v_gene: TRBV6-1
abundance: once
CDR3nt: TGTGCCAGCAGTGAAGCGGGGACAGGAGGAACTGAAGCTTTCTTT
CDR3aa: CASSEAGTGGTEAFF

d_gene: -
j_gene: TRBJ2-3
v_gene: TRBV18
abundance: -
CDR3nt: TGTGCCAGCTCACCTCCGAACACAGATACGCAGTATTTT
CDR3aa: CASSPPNTDTQYF

d_gene: -
j_gene: TRBJ2-5
v_gene: TRBV12-3/TRBV12-4
abundance: few
CDR3nt: TGTGCCAGCAGCCAGGGTCGGGTTGAGACCCAGTACTTC
CDR3aa: CASSQGRVETQYF

d_gene: TRBD2
j_gene: TRBJ2-3
v_gene: TRBV6-4
abundance: -
CDR3nt: TGTGCCAGCAGTGAATCGTCTAGCGGGGGCACAGATACGCAGTATTTT
CDR3aa: CASSESSSGGTDTQYF

d_gene: -
j_gene: TRBJ1-1
v_gene: TRBV7-9
abundance: -
CDR3nt: TGTGCCAGCAGCTCCCAGGGGTTTGGGGCCTACACTGAAGCTTTCTTT
CDR3aa: CASSSQGFGAYTEAFF

d_gene: TRBD1
j_gene: TRBJ1-1
v_gene: TRBV20-1
abundance: -
CDR3nt: TGCGGCGGACAGGGGAACACTGAAGCTTTCTTT
CDR3aa: CGGQGNTEAFF

d_gene: TRBD1
j_gene: TRBJ2-1
v_gene: TRBV4-2
abundance: -
CDR3nt: TGTGCCAGCAGCCAAGCGACAGGGGTGATCTACAATGAGCAGTTCTTC
CDR3aa: CASSQATGVIYNEQFF

d_gene: -
j_gene: TRBJ2-5
v_gene: TRBV7-9
abundance: -
CDR3nt: TGTGCCAGCAGCCAACGGGAGACCCAGTACTTC
CDR3aa: CASSQRETQYF

d_gene: -
j_gene: TRBJ1-6
v_gene: TRBV14
abundance: -
CDR3nt: TGTGCCAGCAGCCAACCCCGGGGGTCCCCGGGAGTCATTTCACCCCTCCACTTT
CDR3aa: CASSQPRGSPGVISPLHF

d_gene: TRBD2
j_gene: TRBJ2-1
v_gene: TRBV7-6
abundance: -
CDR3nt: TGTGCCAGCAGTAGGGGACTAGCGGGGATTGGGAATGAGCAGTTCTTC
CDR3aa: CASSRGLAGIGNEQFF

d_gene: -
j_gene: TRBJ2-1
v_gene: TRBV12-3/TRBV12-4
abundance: -
CDR3nt: TGTGCCAGCAGTCCCTCGGTCGAGCAGTTCTTC
CDR3aa: CASSPSVEQFF